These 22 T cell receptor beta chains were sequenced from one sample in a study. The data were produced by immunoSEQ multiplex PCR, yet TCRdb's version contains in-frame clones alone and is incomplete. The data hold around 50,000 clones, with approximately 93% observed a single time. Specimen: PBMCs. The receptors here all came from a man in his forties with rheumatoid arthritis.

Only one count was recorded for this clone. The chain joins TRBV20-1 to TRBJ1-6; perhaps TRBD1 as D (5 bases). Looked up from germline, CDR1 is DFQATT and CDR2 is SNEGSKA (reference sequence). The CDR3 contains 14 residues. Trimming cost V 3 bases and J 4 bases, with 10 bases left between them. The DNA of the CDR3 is TGCAGTGCTAGTCGAGAGGGGTATAATTCACCCCTCCACTTT. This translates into CSASREGYNSPLHF.

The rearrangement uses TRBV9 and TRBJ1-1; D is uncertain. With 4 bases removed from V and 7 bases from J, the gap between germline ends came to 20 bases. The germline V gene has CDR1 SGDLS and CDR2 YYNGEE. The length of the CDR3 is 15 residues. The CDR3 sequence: CASSTSGSPGGEAFF. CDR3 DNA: TGTGCCAGCAGCACATCCGGGTCCCCGGGCGGTGAAGCTTTCTTT.

The CDR3 region has the DNA TGTGCCAGCAGATCCCGGGACCTTAGCACAGATACGCAGTATTTT. Amino acid sequence: CASRSRDLSTDTQYF. The chain carries TRBV6-5 and TRBJ2-3; D tentatively reads TRBD1 or TRBD2 (5 bases each). The CDR3 sequence is 15 residues long. V shed 6 bases and J shed 0 bases, with 13 bases lying between them. Germline V gives CDR1 MNHEY, CDR2 SVGAGI.

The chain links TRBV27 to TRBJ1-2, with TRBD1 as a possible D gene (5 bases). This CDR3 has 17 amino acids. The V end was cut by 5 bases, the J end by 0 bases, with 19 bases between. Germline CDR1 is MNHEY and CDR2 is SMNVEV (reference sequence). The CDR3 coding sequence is TGTGCCAGCAGTCCGGGAAGGACTGGGGCGTCTAACTATGGCTACACCTTC. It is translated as CASSPGRTGASNYGYTF.

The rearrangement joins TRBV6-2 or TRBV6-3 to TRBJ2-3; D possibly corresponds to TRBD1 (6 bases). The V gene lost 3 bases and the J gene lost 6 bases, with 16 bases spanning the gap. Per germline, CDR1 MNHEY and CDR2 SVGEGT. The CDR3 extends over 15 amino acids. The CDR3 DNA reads TGTGCCAGCAGTTATACTGACAGGAGGTTGGATACGCAGTATTTT. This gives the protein CASSYTDRRLDTQYF.

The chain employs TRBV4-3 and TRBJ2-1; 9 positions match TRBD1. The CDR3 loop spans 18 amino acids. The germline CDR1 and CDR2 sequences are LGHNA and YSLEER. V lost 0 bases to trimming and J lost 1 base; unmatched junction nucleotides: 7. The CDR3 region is CASSQDREDRGSYNEQFF. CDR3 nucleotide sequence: TGCGCCAGCAGCCAAGACAGAGAAGACAGGGGGTCCTACAATGAGCAGTTCTTC.

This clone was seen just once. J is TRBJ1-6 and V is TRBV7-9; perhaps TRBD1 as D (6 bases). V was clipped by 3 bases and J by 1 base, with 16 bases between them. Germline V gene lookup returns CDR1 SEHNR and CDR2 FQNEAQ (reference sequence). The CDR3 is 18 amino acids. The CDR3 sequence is CASSFRTGSTSYNSPLHF. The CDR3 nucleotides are TGTGCCAGCAGCTTTCGTACAGGGAGCACATCCTATAATTCACCCCTCCACTTT. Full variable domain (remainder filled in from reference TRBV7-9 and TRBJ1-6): DTGVSQNPRHKITKRGQNVTFRCDPISEHNRLYWYRQTLGQGPEFLTYFQNEAQLEKSRLLSDRFSAERPKGSFSTLEIQRTEQGDSAMYLCASSFRTGSTSYNSPLHFGNGTRLTVT.

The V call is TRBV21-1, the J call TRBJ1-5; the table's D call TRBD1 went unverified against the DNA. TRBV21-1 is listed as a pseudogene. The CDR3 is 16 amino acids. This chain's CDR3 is CASSKVGRQGAQPQHF. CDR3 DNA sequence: TGTGCCAGCAGCAAAGTAGGGCGGCAGGGGGCTCAGCCCCAGCATTTT.

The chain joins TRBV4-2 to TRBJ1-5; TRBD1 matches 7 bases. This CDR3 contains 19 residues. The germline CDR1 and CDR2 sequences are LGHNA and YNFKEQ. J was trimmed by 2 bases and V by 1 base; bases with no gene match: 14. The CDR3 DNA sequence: TGTGCCAGCAGCCAAGCTCCGCAGGGGGTAGGAGGTCGCAATCAGCCCCAGCATTTT. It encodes CASSQAPQGVGGRNQPQHF.

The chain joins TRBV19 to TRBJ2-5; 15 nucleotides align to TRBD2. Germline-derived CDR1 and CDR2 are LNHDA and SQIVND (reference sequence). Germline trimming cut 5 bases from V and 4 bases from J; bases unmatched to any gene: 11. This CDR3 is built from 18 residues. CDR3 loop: CASSSPGLAGGFPETQYF. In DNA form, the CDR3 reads TGTGCCAGTAGTTCACCGGGACTAGCGGGAGGTTTCCCAGAGACCCAGTACTTC.

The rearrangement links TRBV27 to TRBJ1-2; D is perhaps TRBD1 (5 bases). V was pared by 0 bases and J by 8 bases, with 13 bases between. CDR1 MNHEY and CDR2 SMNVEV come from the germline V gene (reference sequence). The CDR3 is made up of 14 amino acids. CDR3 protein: CASSLSSGLGGYTF. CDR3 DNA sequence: TGTGCCAGCAGTTTATCGTCGGGGCTTGGCGGCTACACCTTC.

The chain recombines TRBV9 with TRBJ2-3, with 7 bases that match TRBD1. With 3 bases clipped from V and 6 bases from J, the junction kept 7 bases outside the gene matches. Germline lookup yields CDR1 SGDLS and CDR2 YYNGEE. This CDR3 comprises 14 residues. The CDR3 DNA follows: TGTGCCAGCAGCGACCACAGGGGAGTGGATACGCAGTATTTT. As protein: CASSDHRGVDTQYF.

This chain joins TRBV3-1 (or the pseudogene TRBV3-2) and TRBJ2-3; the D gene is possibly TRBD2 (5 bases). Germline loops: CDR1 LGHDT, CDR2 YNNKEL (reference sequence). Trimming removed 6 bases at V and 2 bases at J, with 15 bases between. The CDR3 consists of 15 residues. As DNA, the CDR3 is TGTGCCAGCAGATTCTACGGGGAGCCCACAGATACGCAGTATTTT. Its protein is CASRFYGEPTDTQYF.

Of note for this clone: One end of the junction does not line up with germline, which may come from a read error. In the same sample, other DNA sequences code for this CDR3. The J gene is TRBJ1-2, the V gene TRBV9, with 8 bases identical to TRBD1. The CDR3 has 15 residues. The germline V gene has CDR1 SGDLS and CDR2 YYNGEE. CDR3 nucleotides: TGCGCCAGCAGCCCCCGGACAGGGCAAAATAGTGGCTACACCTTC. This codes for CASSPRTGQNSGYTF.

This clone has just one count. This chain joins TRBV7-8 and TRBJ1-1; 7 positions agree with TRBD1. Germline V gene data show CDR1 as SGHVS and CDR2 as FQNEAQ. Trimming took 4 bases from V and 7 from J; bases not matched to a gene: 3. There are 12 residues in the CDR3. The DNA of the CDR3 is TGTGCCAGCAGCTCCCGGACAGGTGAAGCTTTCTTT. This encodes CASSSRTGEAFF.

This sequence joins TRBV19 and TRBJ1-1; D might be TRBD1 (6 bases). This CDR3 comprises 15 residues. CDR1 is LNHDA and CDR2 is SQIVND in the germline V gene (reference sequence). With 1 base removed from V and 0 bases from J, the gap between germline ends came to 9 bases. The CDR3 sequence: CASSIVGAVNTEAFF. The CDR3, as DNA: TGTGCCAGTAGTATAGTGGGGGCAGTGAACACTGAAGCTTTCTTT.

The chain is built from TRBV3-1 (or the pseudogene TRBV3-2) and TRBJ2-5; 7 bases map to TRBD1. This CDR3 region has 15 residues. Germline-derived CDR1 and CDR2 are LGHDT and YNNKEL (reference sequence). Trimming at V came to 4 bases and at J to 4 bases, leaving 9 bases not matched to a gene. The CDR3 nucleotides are TGTGCCAGCAGCCGGAGACAGGGTATGAGAGAGACCCAGTACTTC. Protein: CASSRRQGMRETQYF.

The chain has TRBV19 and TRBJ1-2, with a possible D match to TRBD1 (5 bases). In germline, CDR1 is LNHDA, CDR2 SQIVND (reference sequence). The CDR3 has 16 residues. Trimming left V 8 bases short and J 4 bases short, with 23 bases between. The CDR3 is CASQLGTTQDGYGYTF. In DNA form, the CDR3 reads TGTGCCAGTCAACTCGGGACTACCCAGGACGGCTATGGCTACACCTTC.

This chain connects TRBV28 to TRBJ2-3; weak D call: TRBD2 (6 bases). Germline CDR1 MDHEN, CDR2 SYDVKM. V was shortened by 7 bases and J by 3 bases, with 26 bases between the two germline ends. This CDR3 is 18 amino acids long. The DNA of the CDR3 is TGTGCCAGCACCCTAGACGACCGCGGGATGTTGGATACAGATACGCAGTATTTT. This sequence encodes CASTLDDRGMLDTDTQYF.

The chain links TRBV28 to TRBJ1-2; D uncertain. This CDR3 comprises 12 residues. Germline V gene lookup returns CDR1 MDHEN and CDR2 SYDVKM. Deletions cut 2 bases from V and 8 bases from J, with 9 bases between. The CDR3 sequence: CASSLTSPGYTF. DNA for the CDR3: TGTGCCAGCAGTTTAACCAGCCCCGGCTACACCTTC.

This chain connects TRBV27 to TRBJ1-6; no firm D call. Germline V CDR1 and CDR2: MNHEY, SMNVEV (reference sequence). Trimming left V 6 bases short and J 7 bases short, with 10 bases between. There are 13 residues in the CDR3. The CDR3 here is CASSFQGNSPLHF. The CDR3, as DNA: TGTGCCAGCAGCTTCCAAGGGAATTCACCCCTCCACTTT.

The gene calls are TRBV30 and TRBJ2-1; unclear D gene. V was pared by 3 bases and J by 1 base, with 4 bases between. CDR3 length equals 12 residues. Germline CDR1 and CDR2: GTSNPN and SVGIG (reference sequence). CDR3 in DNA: TGTGCCTGGAGCGAATCCTACAATGAGCAGTTCTTC. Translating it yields CAWSESYNEQFF. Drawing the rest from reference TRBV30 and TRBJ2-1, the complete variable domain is SQTIHQWPATLVQPVGSPLSLECTVEGTSNPNLYWYRQAAGRGLQLLFYSVGIGQISSEVPQNLSASRPQDRQFILSSKKLLLSDSGFYLCAWSESYNEQFFGPGTRLTVL.